This entry features one T cell receptor (beta chain) sequence. Its cognate antigen is unknown. Clones were sequenced by immunoSEQ multiplex PCR, and TCRdb holds only the in-frame ones, with some missing. The sample records millions of clones, about 95% being singletons. This CDR3 spans 14 amino acids. The V and J ends lost 2 bases and 3 bases respectively, with 11 bases between them. The germline V gene has CDR1 LGHNA and CDR2 YSLEER. The entry originates in a study of shared clonotypes between healthy human individuals. Study-level points and caveats: Read depth was anticipated to influence clonotype sharing among donors.

As defined, naive CD8 cells were CD45RO-negative and positively selected for CCR7, with terminally differentiated effector memory CD45RA+ cells excluded. Input material: naive CD8+ T cells sorted from blood. V is TRBV4-3 and J is TRBJ2-7; D is possibly TRBD1 (5 bases). This clonotype was sampled from a man between 18 and 35 years old in good health. CDR3 in DNA: TGCGCCAGCAGCCAAACGACAGCCTACTACGAGCAGTACTTC. Amino acids: CASSQTTAYYEQYF.